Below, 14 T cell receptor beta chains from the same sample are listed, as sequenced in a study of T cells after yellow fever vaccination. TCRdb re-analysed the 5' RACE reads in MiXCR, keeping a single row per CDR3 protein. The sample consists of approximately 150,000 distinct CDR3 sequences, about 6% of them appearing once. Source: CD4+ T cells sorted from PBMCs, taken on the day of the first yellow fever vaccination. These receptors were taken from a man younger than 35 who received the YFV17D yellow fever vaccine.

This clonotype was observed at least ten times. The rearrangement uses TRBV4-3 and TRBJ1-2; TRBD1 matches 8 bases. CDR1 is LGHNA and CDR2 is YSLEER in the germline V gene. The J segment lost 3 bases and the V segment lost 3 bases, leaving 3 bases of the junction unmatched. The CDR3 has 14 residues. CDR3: CASSHSTGDYGYTF. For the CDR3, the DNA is TGCGCCAGCAGCCACTCGACAGGGGACTATGGCTACACCTTC.

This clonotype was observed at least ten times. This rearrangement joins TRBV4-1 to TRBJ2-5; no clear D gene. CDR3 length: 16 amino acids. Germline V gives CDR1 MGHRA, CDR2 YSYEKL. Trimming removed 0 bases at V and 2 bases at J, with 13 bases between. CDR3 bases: TGCGCCAGCAGCCAAGATCCTAGACGGCGACAAGAGACCCAGTACTTC. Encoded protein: CASSQDPRRRQETQYF.

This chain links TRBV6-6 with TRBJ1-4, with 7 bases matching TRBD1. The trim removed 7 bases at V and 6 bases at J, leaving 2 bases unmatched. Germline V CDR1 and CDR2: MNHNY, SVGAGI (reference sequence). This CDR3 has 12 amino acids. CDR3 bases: TGTGCCAGCATTGGGACAGATGAAAAACTGTTTTTT. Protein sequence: CASIGTDEKLFF.

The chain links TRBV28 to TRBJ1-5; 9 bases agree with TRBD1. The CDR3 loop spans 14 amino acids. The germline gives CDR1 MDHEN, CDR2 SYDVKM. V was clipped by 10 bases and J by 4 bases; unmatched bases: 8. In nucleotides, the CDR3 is TGTGCCACCCGGGGACAGGGAAGAAATCAGCCCCAGCATTTT. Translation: CATRGQGRNQPQHF.

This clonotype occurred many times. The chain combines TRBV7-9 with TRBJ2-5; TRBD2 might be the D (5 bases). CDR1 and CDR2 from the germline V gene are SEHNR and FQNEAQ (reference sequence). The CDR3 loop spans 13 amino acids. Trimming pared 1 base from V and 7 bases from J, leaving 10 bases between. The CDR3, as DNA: TGTGCCAGCAGCTTAGTCAACCGGGGGACCCAGTACTTC. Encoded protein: CASSLVNRGTQYF. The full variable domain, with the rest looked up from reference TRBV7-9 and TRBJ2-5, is DTGVSQNPRHKITKRGQNVTFRCDPISEHNRLYWYRQTLGQGPEFLTYFQNEAQLEKSRLLSDRFSAERPKGSFSTLEIQRTEQGDSAMYLCASSLVNRGTQYFGPGTRLLVL.

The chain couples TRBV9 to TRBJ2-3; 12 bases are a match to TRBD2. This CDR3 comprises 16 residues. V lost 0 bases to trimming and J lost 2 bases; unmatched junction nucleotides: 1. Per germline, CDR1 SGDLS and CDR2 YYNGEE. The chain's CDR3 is CASSVGTSGDTDTQYF. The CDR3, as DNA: TGTGCCAGCAGCGTAGGGACTAGCGGGGACACAGATACGCAGTATTTT.

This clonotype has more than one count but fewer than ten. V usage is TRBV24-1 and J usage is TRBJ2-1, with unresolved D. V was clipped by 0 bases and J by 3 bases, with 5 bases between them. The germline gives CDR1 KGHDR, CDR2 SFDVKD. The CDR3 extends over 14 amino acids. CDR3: CATSDLTGYNEQFF. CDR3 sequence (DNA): TGTGCCACCAGTGATTTGACGGGCTACAATGAGCAGTTCTTC.

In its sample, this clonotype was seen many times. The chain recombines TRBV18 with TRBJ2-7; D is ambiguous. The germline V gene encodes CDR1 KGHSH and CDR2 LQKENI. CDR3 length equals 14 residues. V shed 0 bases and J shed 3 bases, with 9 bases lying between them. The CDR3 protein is CASSPPSPVYEQYF. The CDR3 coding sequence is TGTGCCAGCTCACCACCCTCCCCAGTCTACGAGCAGTACTTC.

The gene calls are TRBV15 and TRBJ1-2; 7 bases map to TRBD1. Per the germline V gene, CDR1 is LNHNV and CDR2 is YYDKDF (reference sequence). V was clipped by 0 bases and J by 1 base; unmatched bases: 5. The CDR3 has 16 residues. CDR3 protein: CATSRDTGQLNYGYTF. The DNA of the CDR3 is TGTGCCACCAGCAGAGATACGGGACAGCTTAACTATGGCTACACCTTC.

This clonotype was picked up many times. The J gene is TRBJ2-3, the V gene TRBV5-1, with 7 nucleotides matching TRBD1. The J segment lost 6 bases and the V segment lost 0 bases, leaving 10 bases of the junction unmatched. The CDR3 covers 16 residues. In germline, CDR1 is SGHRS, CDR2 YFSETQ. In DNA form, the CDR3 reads TGCGCCAGCAGCTTGGTGAGACAGGGAGTAGGTGATACGCAGTATTTT. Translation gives CASSLVRQGVGDTQYF.

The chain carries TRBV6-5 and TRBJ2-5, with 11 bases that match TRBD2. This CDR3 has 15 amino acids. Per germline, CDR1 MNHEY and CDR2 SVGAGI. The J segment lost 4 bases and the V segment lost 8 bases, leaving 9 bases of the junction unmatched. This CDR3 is CASEVGLAGGETQYF. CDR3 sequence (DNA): TGTGCCAGCGAGGTTGGGCTAGCGGGGGGAGAGACCCAGTACTTC.

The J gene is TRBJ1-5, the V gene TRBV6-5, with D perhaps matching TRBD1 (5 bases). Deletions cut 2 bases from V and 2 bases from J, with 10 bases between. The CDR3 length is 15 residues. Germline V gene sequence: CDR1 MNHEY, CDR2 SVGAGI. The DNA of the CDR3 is TGTGCCAGCAGTTACAGGGGATCCCGCAATCAGCCCCAGCATTTT. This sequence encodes CASSYRGSRNQPQHF.

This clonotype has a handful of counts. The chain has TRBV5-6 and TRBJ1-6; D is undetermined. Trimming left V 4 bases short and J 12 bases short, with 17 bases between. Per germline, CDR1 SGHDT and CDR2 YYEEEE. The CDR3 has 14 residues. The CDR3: CASSQPGSPRPLHF. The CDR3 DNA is TGTGCCAGCAGCCAACCCGGGTCTCCAAGACCCCTCCACTTT.

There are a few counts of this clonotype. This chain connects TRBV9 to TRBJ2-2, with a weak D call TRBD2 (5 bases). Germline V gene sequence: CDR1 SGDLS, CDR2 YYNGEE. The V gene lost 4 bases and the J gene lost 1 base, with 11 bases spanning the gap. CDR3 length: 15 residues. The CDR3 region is CASSTTGGNTGELFF. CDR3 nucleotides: TGTGCCAGCAGCACGACTGGAGGGAACACCGGGGAGCTGTTTTTT.